The 5 T cell receptor beta chains listed next were all sequenced from one sample in a study of T cell changes during pregnancy in multiple sclerosis. TCRdb's table, derived via immunoSEQ multiplex PCR, lists solely in-frame clones and lacks some. This table holds 40,000 or so clones, over 90% found once. The source was CD4+ T cells from peripheral blood mononuclear cells, collected after pregnancy. Source of these receptors: a female donor in good health, enrolled as a control in a pregnancy study.

This clone was detected only once. V and J are TRBV19 and TRBJ2-1; D unclear. Trimming shortened V by 9 bases and J by 0 bases, and 9 bases separated the two germline ends. Germline CDR1 LNHDA, CDR2 SQIVND (reference sequence). The length of the CDR3 is 13 residues. Here the CDR3 DNA reads TGTGCCAGCTACAGCCCCTCCTACAATGAGCAGTTCTTC. Protein: CASYSPSYNEQFF.

The chain employs TRBV5-1 and TRBJ2-5; 7 bases are a match to TRBD1. V was clipped by 4 bases and J by 5 bases; unmatched bases: 11. The CDR3 has 15 amino acids. Germline CDR1 SGHRS, CDR2 YFSETQ. CDR3: CASSIQGLPGETQYF. CDR3 in DNA: TGCGCCAGCAGCATACAGGGGCTACCTGGGGAGACCCAGTACTTC. The whole variable domain, remainder taken from reference TRBV5-1 and TRBJ2-5, is KAGVTQTPRYLIKTRGQQVTLSCSPISGHRSVSWYQQTPGQGLQFLFEYFSETQRNKGNFPGRFSGRQFSNSRSEMNVSTLELGDSALYLCASSIQGLPGETQYFGPGTRLLVL.

The chain links TRBV2 to TRBJ2-1; maybe TRBD1 (5 bases). This CDR3 contains 17 residues. V gave up 4 bases and J gave up 0 bases, with 16 bases separating them. Germline assignment: CDR1 SNHLY and CDR2 FYNNEI. The CDR3 sequence is CASSGLRRGSSYNEQFF. CDR3 in DNA: TGTGCCAGCAGTGGACTCCGAAGGGGAAGCTCCTACAATGAGCAGTTCTTC.

V usage is TRBV6-6 and J usage is TRBJ1-1; no clear D gene. CDR1 is MNHNY, CDR2 SVGAGI, per germline (reference sequence). The V end lost 8 bases, the J end lost 0 bases, and 7 bases lay between the germline ends. This CDR3 has 12 amino acids. The CDR3 DNA reads as TGTGCCAGCCTACTCATGAACACTGAAGCTTTCTTT. Translated: CASLLMNTEAFF.

The chain employs TRBV4-1 and TRBJ2-7; possibly TRBD2 for D (5 bases). CDR3 length: 14 residues. Germline CDR1 is MGHRA and CDR2 is YSYEKL. The V gene lost 0 bases and the J gene lost 7 bases, with 13 bases spanning the gap. CDR3 in DNA: TGCGCCAGCAGCCAAGATCGGGTTCGAGGGGAGCAGTACTTC. This translates into CASSQDRVRGEQYF.